The sequence of this TCR beta chain was determined in a study of shared clonotypes between healthy human individuals. The wider study: Per donor, CD8 memory used one plate, CD8 naive used two, CD4 memory used three and CD4 naive used three.

In regard to this clone: Antigen specificity is unknown.

V shed 6 bases, J shed 5 bases, and the junction held 6 bases outside the gene matches. CDR3 size: 14 residues. In germline, CDR1 is MGHDK, CDR2 SYGVNS. Study conclusions and caveats: Clonotypes shared by all four donors outscored non-shared clonotypes in generation probability.

Each PCR replicate from the sorted subsets contained about 200 ng DNA, which is tens of thousands of T cell genomes. Sequencing was performed with immunoSEQ multiplex PCR; in TCRdb, only in-frame clones are kept and a portion is missing. This sample has 1.6 million or so clones, with about 96% found just once. The TCR comes from a man aged 25 to 40 in good health. Sequences were obtained from naive CD4+ T cells sorted from blood. The subset: CD45RA+ positively selected. This chain uses TRBV25-1 with TRBJ1-4; 7 nucleotides align to TRBD1. This CDR3 is CASSADRANEKLFF. The CDR3 region has the DNA TGTGCCAGCAGCGCTGACAGGGCCAATGAAAAACTGTTTTTT.